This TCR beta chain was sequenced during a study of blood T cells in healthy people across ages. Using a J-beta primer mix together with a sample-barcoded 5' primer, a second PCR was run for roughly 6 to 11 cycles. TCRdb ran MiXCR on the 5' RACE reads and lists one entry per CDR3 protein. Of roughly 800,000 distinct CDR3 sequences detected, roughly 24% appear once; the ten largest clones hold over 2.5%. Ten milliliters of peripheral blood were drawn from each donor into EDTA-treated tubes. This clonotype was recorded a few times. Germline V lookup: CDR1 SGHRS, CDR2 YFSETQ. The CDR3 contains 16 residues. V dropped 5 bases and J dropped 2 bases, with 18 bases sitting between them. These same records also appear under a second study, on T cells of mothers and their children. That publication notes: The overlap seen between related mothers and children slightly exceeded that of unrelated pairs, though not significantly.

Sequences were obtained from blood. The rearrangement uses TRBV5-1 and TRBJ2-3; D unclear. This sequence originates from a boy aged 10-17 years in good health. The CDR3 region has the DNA TGCGCCAGCAGACATCCCGAGAGTCGGTTCACAGATACGCAGTATTTT. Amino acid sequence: CASRHPESRFTDTQYF. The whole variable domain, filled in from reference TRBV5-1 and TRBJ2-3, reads KAGVTQTPRYLIKTRGQQVTLSCSPISGHRSVSWYQQTPGQGLQFLFEYFSETQRNKGNFPGRFSGRQFSNSRSEMNVSTLELGDSALYLCASRHPESRFTDTQYFGPGTRLTVL.